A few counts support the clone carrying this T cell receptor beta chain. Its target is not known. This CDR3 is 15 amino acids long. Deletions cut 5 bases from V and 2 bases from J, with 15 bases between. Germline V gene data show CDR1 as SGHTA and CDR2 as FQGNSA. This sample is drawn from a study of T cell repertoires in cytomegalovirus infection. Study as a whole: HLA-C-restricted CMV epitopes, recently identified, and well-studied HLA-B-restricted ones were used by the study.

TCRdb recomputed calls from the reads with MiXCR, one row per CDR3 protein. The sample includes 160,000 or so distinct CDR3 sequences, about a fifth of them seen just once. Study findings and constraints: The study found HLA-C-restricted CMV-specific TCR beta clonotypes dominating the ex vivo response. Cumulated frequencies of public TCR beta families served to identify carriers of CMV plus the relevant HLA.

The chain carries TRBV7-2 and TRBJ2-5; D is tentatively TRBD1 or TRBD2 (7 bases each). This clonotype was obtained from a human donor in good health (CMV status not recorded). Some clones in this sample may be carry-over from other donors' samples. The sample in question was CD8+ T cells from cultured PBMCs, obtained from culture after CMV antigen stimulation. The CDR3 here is CASSADREGQETQYF. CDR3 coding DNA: TGTGCCAGCAGCGCCGACAGGGAGGGTCAAGAGACCCAGTACTTC. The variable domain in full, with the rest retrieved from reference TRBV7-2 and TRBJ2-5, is GAGVSQSPSNKVTEKGKDVELRCDPISGHTALYWYRQSLGQGLEFLIYFQGNSAPDKSGLPSDRFSAERTGGSVSTLTIQRTQQEDSAVYLCASSADREGQETQYFGPGTRLLVL.